Following are 18 T cell receptor beta chains from one sample sequenced in a study of shared clonotypes between healthy human individuals. Assay: immunoSEQ multiplex PCR; the TCRdb copy retains only in-frame clones and omits some. The sample has 850,000 to 1,100,000 clones; roughly 80% are singletons. What was sequenced was memory CD4+ T cells from PBMCs. The sample's subset: CD45RA-negative fraction. The receptors were sampled from a man aged 18 to 30 in good health. Some clones in this sample may be carry-over from other donors' samples.

The V gene is TRBV27, the J gene TRBJ2-5; the D gene could be TRBD1 or TRBD2 (5 bases each). From germline, CDR1 is MNHEY and CDR2 SMNVEV (reference sequence). V was pared by 0 bases and J by 5 bases, with 16 bases between. The CDR3 sequence is 16 residues long. The CDR3 nucleotides are TGTGCCAGCAGTTTATCATCCGGGACGTCCCGGGAGACCCAGTACTTC. This gives the protein CASSLSSGTSRETQYF.

The CDR3 nucleotides read TGTGCCAGCAGCCTCTCCCTTAACAGCTACGAGCAGTACTTC. This encodes CASSLSLNSYEQYF. V is TRBV6-1 and J is TRBJ2-7; no reliable D call. Trimming cost V 6 bases and J 3 bases, with 15 bases left between them. Germline V gives CDR1 MNHNS, CDR2 SASEGT. The CDR3 contains 14 residues.

This clone came up a few times. The rearrangement links TRBV27 to TRBJ2-2, with no clear D. CDR1 is MNHEY and CDR2 is SMNVEV in the germline V gene (reference sequence). This CDR3 has 15 amino acids. Trimming left V 2 bases short and J 6 bases short, with 13 bases between. In nucleotides, the CDR3 is TGTGCCAGCAGTTTACGTGTCAGTCTGGCCGGGGAGCTGTTTTTT. Amino acids: CASSLRVSLAGELFF.

Of note for this clone: At one boundary the junction diverges from the germline segment, which might be a read error. The J gene is TRBJ2-4, the V gene TRBV28, with D tentatively TRBD1 or TRBD2 (5 bases each). Germline lookup yields CDR1 MDHEN and CDR2 SYDVKM. The CDR3 contains 13 residues. CDR3 sequence: CASSRTRQQSLAF. The CDR3 DNA sequence: TGTGCCAGCAGCCGAACACGACAGCAAAGTCTAGCCTTC.

This clone was counted once. V gene TRBV12-5 combines with J gene TRBJ2-2; no definite D call. Germline lookup yields CDR1 LGHNT and CDR2 FRNRAP. The CDR3 covers 13 residues. Trimming left V 7 bases short and J 4 bases short, with 10 bases between. This chain's CDR3 is CASAPPGTGELFF. CDR3 bases: TGTGCTAGTGCCCCACCGGGCACCGGGGAGCTGTTTTTT.

The chain combines TRBV4-2 with TRBJ2-3; D is unclear. Per the germline V gene, CDR1 is LGHNA and CDR2 is YNFKEQ. Trimming removed 0 bases at V and 4 bases at J, with 17 bases between. CDR3 size: 17 residues. DNA for the CDR3: TGTGCCAGCAGCCAAGAGGTGGGAATGGGCTTGGCAGATACGCAGTATTTT. It codes for CASSQEVGMGLADTQYF.

This clone occurred a few times. The chain combines TRBV19 with TRBJ2-1; D might be TRBD1 or TRBD2, each matching 5 bases. CDR1 and CDR2 (germline): LNHDA, SQIVND (reference sequence). The V gene lost 5 bases and the J gene lost 7 bases, with 18 bases spanning the gap. CDR3 length: 15 amino acids. The chain's CDR3 is CASSEPGTPRNEQFF. CDR3 sequence (DNA): TGTGCCAGTAGTGAGCCCGGGACCCCGAGGAATGAGCAGTTCTTC.

The chain couples TRBV7-2 to TRBJ2-1; D unresolved. The CDR3 covers 15 residues. Germline V gene lookup returns CDR1 SGHTA and CDR2 FQGNSA. Trimming took off 5 bases at V and 6 bases at J, with 17 bases between the two ends. The CDR3 region is CASSIDSLNPNEQFF. The CDR3 DNA is TGTGCCAGCAGCATCGACTCATTAAACCCCAATGAGCAGTTCTTC.

The CDR3 sequence: CASSLVPGTAYGYTF. The CDR3 nucleotides are TGTGCCAGCAGCTTGGTTCCCGGGACGGCTTATGGCTACACCTTC. The chain employs TRBV5-6 and TRBJ1-2, with TRBD1 as a possible D gene (5 bases). The germline V and J ends were trimmed by 0 bases and 5 bases, with 14 bases remaining between them. Germline assignment: CDR1 SGHDT and CDR2 YYEEEE. The CDR3 runs to 15 residues.

The chain links TRBV2 to TRBJ1-2; tentatively, D is TRBD1 (5 bases). Germline V gene lookup returns CDR1 SNHLY and CDR2 FYNNEI. V lost 4 bases and J lost 3, with 12 bases in between. The CDR3 has 14 residues. The CDR3 reads CASSGGGAYYGYTF. The CDR3 bases are TGTGCCAGCAGTGGGGGGGGAGCCTACTATGGCTACACCTTC. Using reference TRBV2 and TRBJ1-2 for the parts outside the CDR3, the full variable domain is EPEVTQTPSHQVTQMGQEVILRCVPISNHLYFYWYRQILGQKVEFLVSFYNNEISEKSEIFDDQFSVERPDGSNFTLKIRSTKLEDSAMYFCASSGGGAYYGYTFGSGTRLTVV.

The gene calls are TRBV27 and TRBJ2-3; no clear D gene. Germline lookup yields CDR1 MNHEY and CDR2 SMNVEV (reference sequence). This CDR3 region has 12 residues. Between the trimmed V and J ends, which lost 6 bases and 8 bases, there was a span of 12 bases. The DNA of the CDR3 is TGTGCCAGCAGGTCCCCTTTCGGTACGCAGTATTTT. This translates into CASRSPFGTQYF.

The chain has TRBV4-1 and TRBJ1-2, with D maybe TRBD1 (5 bases). This CDR3 spans 14 amino acids. Germline loops: CDR1 MGHRA, CDR2 YSYEKL. V lost 3 bases and J 12 bases, leaving 20 bases between the germline ends. CDR3 amino acids: CASSHTDRDGLHTF. In DNA form, the CDR3 reads TGCGCCAGCAGCCATACCGACCGGGACGGTCTTCACACCTTC.

This clone was counted a few times. The genes are TRBV6-1 and TRBJ2-7; 12 nucleotides agree with TRBD1. The CDR3 runs 15 residues. Germline CDR1 reads MNHNS; CDR2 reads SASEGT. V was pared by 4 bases and J by 5 bases, with 6 bases of the junction left unmatched. This CDR3 reads CASSGGDRGPDEQYF. As DNA, the CDR3 is TGTGCCAGCAGTGGGGGGGACAGGGGGCCGGACGAGCAGTACTTC.

This clone was picked up a small number of times. The chain uses TRBV7-3 and TRBJ2-2; no clear D gene. CDR1 is SGHTA and CDR2 is FQGTGA in the germline V gene. Trimming took 8 bases from V and 4 from J, leaving 8 bases between them. This CDR3 is built from 12 residues. This CDR3 is CASADSTGELFF. In DNA form, the CDR3 reads TGTGCCAGCGCTGACTCCACCGGGGAGCTGTTTTTT.

This clone has a single count. The V call is TRBV5-1, the J call TRBJ2-3; TRBD2 matches at 14 bases. Germline CDR1 and CDR2: SGHRS and YFSETQ. Trimming at V came to 4 bases and at J to 4 bases, leaving 8 bases not matched to a gene. CDR3 length equals 17 residues. The CDR3 region has the DNA TGCGCCAGCAGCCAGGGACTAGCGGGAGTCACGGCAGATACGCAGTATTTT. It yields the protein CASSQGLAGVTADTQYF.

V is TRBV6-5 and J is TRBJ1-2; 9 bases match TRBD1. Germline lookup yields CDR1 MNHEY and CDR2 SVGAGI. This CDR3 has 14 residues. After removal of 6 bases from V and 6 bases from J, the junction contained 8 bases not matched to a gene. DNA for the CDR3: TGTGCCAGCAGCCTGGGACAGGGAGTACATGGCTACACCTTC. This codes for CASSLGQGVHGYTF.

This clone was observed a handful of times. This chain uses TRBV14 with TRBJ1-3; D is possibly TRBD1 (5 bases). Germline lookup yields CDR1 SGHDN and CDR2 FVKESK. V was cut by 1 base and J by 2 bases, with 9 bases left in between. The CDR3 sequence is 15 residues long. As DNA, the CDR3 is TGTGCCAGCAGCCAAGCCGCAGGGCCTGGAAACACCATATATTTT. The encoded protein is CASSQAAGPGNTIYF.

Of note for this clone: In the same sample, other DNA sequences code for this CDR3. The rearrangement uses TRBV28 and TRBJ2-7, with D possibly being TRBD1 (5 bases). Trimming removed 7 bases at V and 6 bases at J, with 16 bases between. The CDR3 has 13 residues. Per the germline V gene, CDR1 is MDHEN and CDR2 is SYDVKM. The CDR3 DNA is TGTGCCAGCAATCTTGGGGCAACCTCCGAGCAGTACTTC. This encodes CASNLGATSEQYF.